This TCR beta chain was obtained from a study of T cell responses to AZD1222 COVID-19 vaccine (dated by TCRdb to the early 2020s). With regard to the full study: A total of under 250 trial participants underwent TCR sequencing, of whom roughly 210 had received two doses of AZD1222 and approximately 25 had received two doses of the MenACWY control vaccine. Trial participants were enrolled by age into 18-55, 56-69 and 70-plus year subgroups, with roughly 160, 29 and 62 TCR-sequenced participants respectively.

The time point label, read with the paper, signifies: about 28 days (+/-7) after the second vaccine dose. AZD1222 recipients whose second dose came at about 4 weeks and those whose second dose came at about 12 weeks were combined into one group, since spike-specific TCR depth and breadth did not differ between the two schedules. The vaccinee samples were drawn from two UK trials, COV001 and COV002, one of which was a single-blind randomized controlled phase 2/3 trial testing AZD1222 (ChAdOx1 nCoV-19) in healthy adults. For TCRbeta chain sequencing, PBMC samples from trial participants were taken at day 0 and at day 28 after the second dose. The junction shows trimming of 7 bases on V and 0 bases on J, plus 16 bases between the germline ends. Taken from cysteine to phenylalanine, the CDR3 has 15 residues. Of the read, only the CDR3 DNA is kept; its 45 bases are in frame from base 1. Taken from the germline V gene, the CDR1 and CDR2 loops are MNHEY and SVGAGI.

Broader findings and caveats from the paper: Because no day 14 peak-response samples were available, the repertoires could be characterized only after the peak T cell response. Nearly half of unique spike-specific TCRs reportedly recognized epitopes outside regions mutated in the B.1.351 and B.1.1.7 variants. The 56-69-year group was small, and its depth increase did not reach significance, likely because of low power. Conclusions about previously exposed vaccinees are limited, since just 5 or 6 AZD1222 recipients were seropositive for SARS-CoV-2 at baseline. Participants were mostly white British and included more females than males, and it was suggested by the authors that clonal diversity may have been underestimated. A significant rise in spike-specific TCR breadth and depth was observed after two AZD1222 doses relative to day 0 and relative to MenACWY recipients. Vaccine-associated CD4 TCRs spanned the whole spike protein, with dominant responses in regions 160-218 and 743-854.

The CDR3 regions of human TCRbeta chains were analyzed by immunosequencing. In the paper's pipeline: TCRs in the repertoires were compared against a reference library of SARS-CoV-2-specific TCRs that had been generated with the MIRA antigen-specificity platform. Breadth was defined as the fraction of unique TCRs that were SARS-CoV-2-associated, and depth was defined as the fraction of total T cells that were SARS-CoV-2-associated. Each spike-specific TCR was assigned to its reactive spike region and to a CD4 or CD8 class using the MIRA data. Log10-transformed breadth and depth values were compared by one-way ANOVA with Sidak's multiple comparisons tests. Imported from immuneACCESS, the table was reduced by TCRdb to in-frame sequences with V and J called. These copies leave out some clones; in studies compared against another copy, an unresolved V gene accounts for under half, and the cause of the remainder is not known. V and J calls and clone size are as listed in that table; D and trimming were resolved from the DNA. Within this sample are roughly 130,000 clones, with just under 95% of them counted one time only. The top ten clones comprise approximately 1.2% of the sample.

As for this clone: The clone's antigen remains unknown. It has no much larger one-base neighbor in the sample; base qualities were not kept.

This receptor chain uses TRBV6-5 and TRBJ2-7; too little of a D gene remains to name it. Sequenced material: peripheral blood, taken 28 days after the second AZD1222 dose. The TCR was taken from an adult who received the AZD1222 COVID-19 vaccine. DNA sequence: TGTGCCAGCACCGCCCCCACGGCCGGCTCCTACGAGCAGTACTTC. Its protein product is CASTAPTAGSYEQYF.